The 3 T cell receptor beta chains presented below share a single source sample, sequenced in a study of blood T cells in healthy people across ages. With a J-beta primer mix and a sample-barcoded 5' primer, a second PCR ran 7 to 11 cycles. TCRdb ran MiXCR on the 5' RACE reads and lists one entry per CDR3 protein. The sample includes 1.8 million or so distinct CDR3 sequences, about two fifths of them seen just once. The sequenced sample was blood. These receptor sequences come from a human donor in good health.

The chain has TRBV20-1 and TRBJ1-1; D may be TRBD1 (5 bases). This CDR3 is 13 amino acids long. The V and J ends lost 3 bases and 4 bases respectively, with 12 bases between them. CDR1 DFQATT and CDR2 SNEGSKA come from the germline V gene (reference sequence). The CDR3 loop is CSARGRSSTEAFF. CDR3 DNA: TGCAGTGCTAGGGGACGGTCCAGCACTGAAGCTTTCTTT.

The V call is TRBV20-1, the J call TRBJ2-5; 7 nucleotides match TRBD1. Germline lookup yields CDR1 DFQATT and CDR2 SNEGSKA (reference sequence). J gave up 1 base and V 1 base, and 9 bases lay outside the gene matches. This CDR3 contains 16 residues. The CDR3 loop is CSARGLWDSIQETQYF. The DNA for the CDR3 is TGCAGTGCTAGAGGATTGTGGGACAGCATCCAAGAGACCCAGTACTTC.

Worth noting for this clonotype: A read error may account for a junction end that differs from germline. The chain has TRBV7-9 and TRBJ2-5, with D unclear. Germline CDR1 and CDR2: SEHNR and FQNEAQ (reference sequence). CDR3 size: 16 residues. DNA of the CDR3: TGTACCAGCAGCTTAGTGGCCTCCTTTCCCCGCAATGAGCAGTACTTC. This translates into CTSSLVASFPRNEQYF.